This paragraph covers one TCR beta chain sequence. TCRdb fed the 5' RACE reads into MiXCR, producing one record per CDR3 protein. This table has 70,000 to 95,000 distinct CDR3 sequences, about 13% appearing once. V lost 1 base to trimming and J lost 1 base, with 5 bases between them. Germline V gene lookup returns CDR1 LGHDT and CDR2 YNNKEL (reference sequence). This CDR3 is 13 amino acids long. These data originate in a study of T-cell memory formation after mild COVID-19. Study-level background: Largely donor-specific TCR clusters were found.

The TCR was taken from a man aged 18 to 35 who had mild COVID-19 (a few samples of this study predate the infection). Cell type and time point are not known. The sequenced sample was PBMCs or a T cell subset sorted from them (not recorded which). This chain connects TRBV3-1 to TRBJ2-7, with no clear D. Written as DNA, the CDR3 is TGTGCCAGCAGCCAAGGCATGTCCTACGAGCAGTACGTC. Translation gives CASSQGMSYEQYV.